The 30 T cell receptor beta chains in this list originate from one sample, sequenced in a study of shared clonotypes between healthy human individuals. Method: immunoSEQ multiplex PCR; TCRdb's copy keeps in-frame clones and lacks some. The table records over a million clones, 65% to 80% of them present only once. Sequencing was carried out using memory CD4+ T cells sorted from blood. Subset defined: CD45RA-negative fraction. The receptors here all came from a man younger than 30 in good health.

The rearrangement joins TRBV2 to TRBJ1-5; TRBD1 is a possible D gene (6 bases). The CDR3 extends over 14 amino acids. CDR1 SNHLY and CDR2 FYNNEI come from the germline V gene. V lost 11 bases to trimming and J lost 1 base, with 15 bases between them. This chain's CDR3 is CAEGGDGSNQPQHF. Written as DNA, the CDR3 is TGTGCCGAGGGGGGTGATGGGAGCAATCAGCCCCAGCATTTT.

The chain uses TRBV30 and TRBJ1-3, with D hard to call. This CDR3 is 16 amino acids long. CDR1 and CDR2 (germline): GTSNPN, SVGIG (reference sequence). Trimming took off 4 bases at V and 1 base at J, with 17 bases between the two ends. The CDR3 DNA is TGTGCCTGGACCTCCCCGCAGTCGGGATCTGGAAACACCATATATTTT. Translating it yields CAWTSPQSGSGNTIYF.

The chain combines TRBV28 with TRBJ1-1, with 8 bases identical to TRBD1. The CDR3 contains 15 residues. Germline V CDR1 and CDR2: MDHEN, SYDVKM. Trimming at V came to 2 bases and at J to 4 bases, leaving 6 bases not matched to a gene. CDR3 in DNA: TGTGCCAGCAGTTTAGGGCAGGGGGCAAGCACTGAAGCTTTCTTT. This gives the protein CASSLGQGASTEAFF.

This clone appeared a single time. The rearrangement joins TRBV7-9 to TRBJ2-3; D may be TRBD1 or TRBD2 (5 bases each). The CDR3 extends over 15 amino acids. Trimming pared 8 bases from V and 3 bases from J, leaving 18 bases between. Germline lookup yields CDR1 SEHNR and CDR2 FQNEAQ (reference sequence). DNA of the CDR3: TGTGCCAGCCTTATGGGGCCGACTAATACAGATACGCAGTATTTT. Translation: CASLMGPTNTDTQYF.

This clone was seen more than once but under ten times. The V call is TRBV10-3, the J call TRBJ2-7, with D maybe TRBD1 (5 bases). V was shortened by 0 bases and J by 7 bases, with 16 bases between the two germline ends. The CDR3 covers 15 residues. Germline CDR1 is ENHRY and CDR2 is SYGVKD. Here the CDR3 reads CAISESSRGVEEQYF. CDR3 DNA sequence: TGTGCCATCAGTGAGTCCTCTAGGGGCGTTGAAGAGCAGTACTTC.

The V call is TRBV7-2, the J call TRBJ1-2; 10 bases match TRBD1. Germline values: CDR1 SGHTA, CDR2 FQGNSA. The junction had 6 bases not matched to a gene; V was cut back by 1 base and J by 7 bases. This CDR3 spans 15 amino acids. As DNA, the CDR3 is TGTGCCAGCAGCTTAGGAACCGGGACAGGGGTTGGCTACACCTTC. This encodes CASSLGTGTGVGYTF.

The sample holds a few counts of this clone. This chain uses TRBV30 with TRBJ1-2; TRBD1 matches at 10 bases. V dropped 2 bases and J dropped 8; count of bases not matched to a gene: 11. This CDR3 spans 15 amino acids. CDR1 is GTSNPN, CDR2 SVGIG, per germline (reference sequence). The CDR3 nucleotides read TGTGCCTGGAGTCGCTCCGGGACAGGGGCCGGGGGCTACACCTTC. Translating it yields CAWSRSGTGAGGYTF.

The chain links TRBV30 to TRBJ1-5; tentative D call: TRBD1 (6 bases). The CDR3 has 15 residues. The germline CDR1 and CDR2 sequences are GTSNPN and SVGIG (reference sequence). The germline V and J ends were trimmed by 3 bases and 0 bases, with 12 bases remaining between them. The CDR3 sequence is CAWRPGGGSNQPQHF. CDR3 DNA sequence: TGTGCCTGGAGGCCGGGAGGGGGTAGCAATCAGCCCCAGCATTTT.

This chain links TRBV18 with TRBJ1-1; 9 bases fit TRBD1. The CDR3 is made up of 15 amino acids. The germline V gene has CDR1 KGHSH and CDR2 LQKENI. The V segment lost 5 bases and the J segment 0 bases; nucleotides outside the gene matches: 4. The CDR3 DNA reads TGTGCCAGCTCATTGTACAGGGGGCTGAACACTGAAGCTTTCTTT. Residues: CASSLYRGLNTEAFF.

The chain links TRBV10-3 to TRBJ1-2; D remains unclear. The CDR3 extends over 15 amino acids. The ends were cut back, 4 bases at V and 6 bases at J, with 18 bases in the middle. CDR1 ENHRY and CDR2 SYGVKD come from the germline V gene. The CDR3 region is CAISAPPGVKDGYTF. CDR3 nucleotides: TGTGCCATCAGTGCTCCTCCAGGAGTAAAGGATGGCTACACCTTC.

This chain links TRBV27 with TRBJ1-1; 8 positions agree with TRBD1. Trimming cost V 9 bases and J 2 bases; bases outside gene matches: 5. The CDR3 loop spans 13 amino acids. Germline lookup yields CDR1 MNHEY and CDR2 SMNVEV (reference sequence). DNA for the CDR3: TGTGCCAGTTACCAGGGGGCAAACACTGAAGCTTTCTTT. This sequence encodes CASYQGANTEAFF.

The chain combines TRBV5-1 with TRBJ1-4; perhaps TRBD1 as D (5 bases). CDR3 length: 15 residues. Germline CDR1 reads SGHRS; CDR2 reads YFSETQ. Trimming stripped 5 bases from V and 12 bases from J, with 23 bases between. CDR3 protein: CASSPAAGPPRELFF. CDR3 DNA: TGCGCCAGCAGTCCTGCCGCGGGGCCGCCTAGGGAACTGTTTTTT.

This clone appeared a few times. This chain connects TRBV19 to TRBJ1-2, with TRBD1 matching over 9 bases. The CDR3 is made up of 14 amino acids. V gave up 4 bases and J gave up 6 bases; unmatched junction bases: 6. CDR1 and CDR2 from the germline V gene are LNHDA and SQIVND (reference sequence). The CDR3 sequence is CASSSRQGVNGYTF. As DNA, the CDR3 is TGTGCCAGTAGTAGCCGACAGGGGGTGAATGGCTACACCTTC.

V gene TRBV23-1 combines with J gene TRBJ2-2, with D maybe TRBD1 (5 bases). TRBV23-1 is given ORF status, its function remaining uncertain. Trimming shortened V by 3 bases and J by 9 bases, and 11 bases separated the two germline ends. This CDR3 has 13 amino acids. The CDR3 loop is CASSHNRTRELFF. DNA for the CDR3: TGCGCCAGCAGTCACAACAGGACGCGGGAGCTGTTTTTT.

The chain carries TRBV25-1 and TRBJ1-2; D is unclear. Per germline, CDR1 MGHDK and CDR2 SYGVNS. V lost 5 bases and J lost 0, with 10 bases in between. CDR3 length: 14 residues. CDR3 sequence (DNA): TGTGCCAGCAGTCTTTCGAGGACTAACTATGGCTACACCTTC. Protein: CASSLSRTNYGYTF.

This clone has just a few counts. The V gene is TRBV25-1, the J gene TRBJ1-5; D may be TRBD1 (6 bases). Trimming took 3 bases from V and 4 from J, leaving 13 bases between them. This CDR3 contains 15 residues. Per the germline V gene, CDR1 is MGHDK and CDR2 is SYGVNS. CDR3 in amino acids: CASSEGSGANQPQHF. The DNA for the CDR3 is TGTGCCAGCAGTGAGGGTTCAGGGGCAAATCAGCCCCAGCATTTT.

The genes are TRBV15 and TRBJ2-3, with TRBD1 matching over 7 bases. Germline CDR1 LNHNV, CDR2 YYDKDF (reference sequence). This CDR3 is built from 17 residues. V gave up 0 bases and J gave up 2 bases; unmatched junction bases: 8. This CDR3 reads CATSRDLHGTATDTQYF. In DNA form, the CDR3 reads TGTGCCACCAGCAGAGACCTCCACGGGACAGCCACAGATACGCAGTATTTT.

The chain combines TRBV4-3 with TRBJ2-1, with D possibly matching TRBD1 (5 bases). Trimming took 1 base from V and 8 from J, leaving 15 bases between them. The CDR3 length is 15 residues. Looked up from germline, CDR1 is LGHNA and CDR2 is YSLEER. As DNA, the CDR3 is TGCGCCAGCAGCCAAGCTTGGGGCGCTGCCGATGAGCAGTTCTTC. Its translation: CASSQAWGAADEQFF.

This clone was detected only a few times. CDR3 bases: TGTGCCTGGAGTAGCCCCTTTCTAGCCAAAAACATTCAGTACTTC. Protein product: CAWSSPFLAKNIQYF. V is TRBV30 and J is TRBJ2-4; D is ambiguous. The CDR3 consists of 15 residues. Trimming left V 2 bases short and J 0 bases short, with 11 bases between. CDR1 and CDR2 from the germline V gene are GTSNPN and SVGIG (reference sequence).

The chain joins TRBV29-1 to TRBJ2-1; D is unclear. With 4 bases removed from V and 9 bases from J, the gap between germline ends came to 16 bases. The CDR3 loop spans 13 amino acids. CDR1 and CDR2 from the germline V gene are SQVTM and ANQGSEA. The CDR3 sequence: CSVASAVSAEQFF. The CDR3 DNA is TGCAGCGTTGCCTCTGCCGTCTCGGCTGAGCAGTTCTTC.

The J gene is TRBJ1-2, the V gene TRBV2; a weak D match, TRBD1 (5 bases). Germline CDR1 is SNHLY and CDR2 is FYNNEI. The CDR3 runs 14 residues. V lost 8 bases to trimming and J lost 6 bases, with 19 bases between them. CDR3 region: CASGLQWEGDGYTF. The CDR3 DNA sequence: TGTGCCAGCGGATTACAGTGGGAAGGGGATGGCTACACCTTC.

The rearrangement joins TRBV5-6 to TRBJ2-3, with 9 bases that match TRBD1. Germline trimming cut 4 bases from V and 3 bases from J; bases unmatched to any gene: 9. Germline V gene data show CDR1 as SGHDT and CDR2 as YYEEEE. The CDR3 is 16 residues long. The CDR3 DNA reads as TGTGCCAGCAGCGCCCCTGGACAGGGGAAGACAGATACGCAGTATTTT. Translated, it gives CASSAPGQGKTDTQYF.

DNA of the CDR3: TGCGCCAGCAGTGAGAATCCGGGCGGAAAACTGTTTTTT. As protein: CASSENPGGKLFF. The V call is TRBV10-2, the J call TRBJ1-4, with D unresolved. CDR1 and CDR2 (germline): WSHSY, SAAADI. The CDR3 contains 13 residues. V lost 2 bases and J lost 10, with 11 bases in between.

The chain couples TRBV11-2 to TRBJ2-5; tentatively, D is TRBD2 (6 bases). This CDR3 is 17 amino acids long. The germline CDR1 and CDR2 sequences are SGHAT and FQNNGV. Trimming shortened V by 2 bases and J by 1 base, and 17 bases separated the two germline ends. The CDR3 region is CASSLMVIAAPQETQYF. The CDR3 DNA is TGTGCCAGCAGCTTAATGGTAATAGCGGCTCCCCAAGAGACCCAGTACTTC.

This clone has a handful of counts. The chain couples TRBV7-2 to TRBJ2-7, with D possibly TRBD2 on 6 matching bases. CDR1 and CDR2 (germline): SGHTA, FQGNSA. This CDR3 contains 14 residues. V lost 5 bases, J lost 2 bases, and 13 bases lay in between. CDR3 region: CASSPVEGPYEQYF. CDR3 sequence (DNA): TGTGCCAGCAGCCCCGTGGAGGGACCCTACGAGCAGTACTTC.

J is TRBJ1-2 and V is TRBV30, with TRBD1 matching over 7 bases. V lost 5 bases and J lost 8; bases outside the gene matches: 8. The CDR3 length is 12 residues. The germline V gene encodes CDR1 GTSNPN and CDR2 SVGIG (reference sequence). The CDR3 region is CAWALQGSGYTF. In DNA form, the CDR3 reads TGTGCCTGGGCCCTACAGGGGAGCGGCTACACCTTC.

This clone was detected a few times. This rearrangement joins TRBV19 to TRBJ2-1; the D gene is possibly TRBD1 (5 bases). Deletions cut 5 bases from V and 6 bases from J, with 20 bases between. CDR1 LNHDA and CDR2 SQIVND come from the germline V gene (reference sequence). The CDR3 sequence is 16 residues long. This CDR3 reads CASSPRSSQGSNEQFF. DNA for the CDR3: TGTGCCAGTAGTCCCAGATCGAGCCAGGGCAGCAATGAGCAGTTCTTC.

The J gene is TRBJ2-5, the V gene TRBV11-2; 15 nucleotides agree with TRBD2. Germline CDR1 SGHAT, CDR2 FQNNGV. The V segment lost 6 bases and the J segment 5 bases; nucleotides outside the gene matches: 7. This CDR3 contains 16 residues. CDR3 bases: TGTGCCAGCAGAGGACTAGCGGGAGGGGAGAGGGAGACCCAGTACTTC. This encodes CASRGLAGGERETQYF. The whole variable domain, filled in from reference TRBV11-2 and TRBJ2-5, reads EAGVAQSPRYKIIEKRQSVAFWCNPISGHATLYWYQQILGQGPKLLIQFQNNGVVDDSQLPKDRFSAERLKGVDSTLKIQPAKLEDSAVYLCASRGLAGGERETQYFGPGTRLLVL.

This rearrangement joins TRBV15 to TRBJ2-7, with 9 bases lining up with TRBD1. The CDR3 loop spans 16 amino acids. CDR1 LNHNV and CDR2 YYDKDF come from the germline V gene (reference sequence). The ends lost 2 bases at V and 5 bases at J; junction bases unmatched: 10. CDR3 in DNA: TGTGCCACCAGCAGAAGTGATAAACAGGGGGCCAACGAGCAGTACTTC. Protein: CATSRSDKQGANEQYF.

This chain connects TRBV6-6 to TRBJ2-3; TRBD1 might be the D (7 bases). Trimming took off 7 bases at V and 0 bases at J, with 11 bases between the two ends. CDR1 and CDR2 from the germline V gene are MNHNY and SVGAGI (reference sequence). The CDR3 totals 14 residues. CDR3 DNA sequence: TGTGCCAGCACAGGGGGGCTAAGCACAGATACGCAGTATTTT. This encodes CASTGGLSTDTQYF.